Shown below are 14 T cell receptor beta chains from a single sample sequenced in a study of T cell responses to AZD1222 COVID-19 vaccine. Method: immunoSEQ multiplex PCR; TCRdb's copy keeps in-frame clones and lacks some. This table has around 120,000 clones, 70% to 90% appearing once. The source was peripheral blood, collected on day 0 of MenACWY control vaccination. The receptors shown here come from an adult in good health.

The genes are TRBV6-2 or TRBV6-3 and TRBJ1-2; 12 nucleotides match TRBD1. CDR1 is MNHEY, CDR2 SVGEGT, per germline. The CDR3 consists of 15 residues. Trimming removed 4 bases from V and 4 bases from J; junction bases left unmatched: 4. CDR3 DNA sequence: TGTGCCAGCAGTTCCGGGACAGGGGGCTTCTATGGCTACACCTTC. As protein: CASSSGTGGFYGYTF.

CDR3 sequence reads: CASSSLQLAGGGDTQYF. The CDR3 bases are TGTGCCAGCAGTTCCCTTCAACTAGCGGGGGGTGGAGATACGCAGTATTTT. The V call is TRBV6-2 or TRBV6-3, the J call TRBJ2-3; 12 nucleotides match TRBD2. The germline V gene encodes CDR1 MNHEY and CDR2 SVGEGT. Losses at the gene ends were 4 bases for V and 5 bases for J; bases not matched to a gene: 10. The length of the CDR3 is 17 residues.

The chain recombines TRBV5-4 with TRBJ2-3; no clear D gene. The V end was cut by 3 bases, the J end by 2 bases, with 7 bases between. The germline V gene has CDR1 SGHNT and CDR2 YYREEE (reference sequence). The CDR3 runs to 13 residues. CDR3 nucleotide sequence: TGTGCCAGCAGCTCCGACCCCACAGATACGCAGTATTTT. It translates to CASSSDPTDTQYF.

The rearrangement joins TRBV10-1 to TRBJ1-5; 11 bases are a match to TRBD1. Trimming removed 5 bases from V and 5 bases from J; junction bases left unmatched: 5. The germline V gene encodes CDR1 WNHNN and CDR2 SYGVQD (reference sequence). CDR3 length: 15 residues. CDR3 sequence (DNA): TGCGCCAGCAGTTTCGGACAGGGGGCGGATCAGCCCCAGCATTTT. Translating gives CASSFGQGADQPQHF.

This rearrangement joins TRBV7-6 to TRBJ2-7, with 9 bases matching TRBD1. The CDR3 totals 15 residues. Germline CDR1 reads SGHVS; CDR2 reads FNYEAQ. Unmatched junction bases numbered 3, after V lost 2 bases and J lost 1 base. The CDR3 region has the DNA TGTGCCAGCAGCTTACAAGGGACAGGGTCCTACGAGCAGTACTTC. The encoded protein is CASSLQGTGSYEQYF.

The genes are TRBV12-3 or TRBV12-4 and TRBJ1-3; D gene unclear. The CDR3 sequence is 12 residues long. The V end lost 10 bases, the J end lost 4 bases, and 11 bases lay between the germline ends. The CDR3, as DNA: TGTGCCACCGTCGCAGCCGGAAACACCATATATTTT. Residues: CATVAAGNTIYF.

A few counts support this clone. CDR3 region: CASSQDTRVYSNQPQHF. The CDR3 DNA follows: TGTGCCAGCAGTCAGGACACTCGGGTTTATAGCAATCAGCCCCAGCATTTT. The chain has TRBV6-6 and TRBJ1-5; D possibly corresponds to TRBD1 (5 bases). V was shortened by 5 bases and J by 0 bases, with 17 bases between the two germline ends. Germline V gives CDR1 MNHNY, CDR2 SVGAGI (reference sequence). CDR3 length equals 17 residues.

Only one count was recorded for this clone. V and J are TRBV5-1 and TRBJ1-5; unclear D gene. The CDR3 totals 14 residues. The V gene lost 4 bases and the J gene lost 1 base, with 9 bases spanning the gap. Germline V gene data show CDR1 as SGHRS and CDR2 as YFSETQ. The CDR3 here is CASSPEGSNQPQHF. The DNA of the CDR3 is TGCGCCAGCAGCCCGGAGGGCAGCAATCAGCCCCAGCATTTT.

CDR3 DNA sequence: TGTGCCACCAGTGATTTGCACTCCGATAGGGGTTCGGAGTATGAGCAGTTCTTC. Protein: CATSDLHSDRGSEYEQFF. This chain connects TRBV24-1 to TRBJ2-1; tentative D call: TRBD1 (5 bases). The V end lost 0 bases, the J end lost 8 bases, and 22 bases lay between the germline ends. CDR1 KGHDR and CDR2 SFDVKD come from the germline V gene. This CDR3 is 18 amino acids long.

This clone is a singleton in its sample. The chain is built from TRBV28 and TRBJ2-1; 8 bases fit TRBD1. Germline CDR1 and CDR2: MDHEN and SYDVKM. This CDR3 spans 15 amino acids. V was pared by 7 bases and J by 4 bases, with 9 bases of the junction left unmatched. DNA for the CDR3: TGTGCCAGCAATACCGGACAGGGTGTTTACAATGAGCAGTTCTTC. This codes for CASNTGQGVYNEQFF.

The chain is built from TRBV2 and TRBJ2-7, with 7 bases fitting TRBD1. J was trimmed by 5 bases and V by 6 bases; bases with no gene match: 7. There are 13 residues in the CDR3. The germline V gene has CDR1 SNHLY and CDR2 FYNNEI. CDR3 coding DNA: TGTGCCAGCAGGGGAGACAGGGTCCACGAGCAGTACTTC. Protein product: CASRGDRVHEQYF.

CDR3 sequence: CASIGEMGEKLFF. As DNA, the CDR3 is TGTGCCAGCATAGGGGAAATGGGTGAAAAACTGTTTTTT. The rearrangement links TRBV2 to TRBJ1-4, with a possible D match to TRBD1 (5 bases). The germline V and J ends were trimmed by 7 bases and 7 bases, with 13 bases remaining between them. Germline loops: CDR1 SNHLY, CDR2 FYNNEI. The CDR3 has 13 residues.

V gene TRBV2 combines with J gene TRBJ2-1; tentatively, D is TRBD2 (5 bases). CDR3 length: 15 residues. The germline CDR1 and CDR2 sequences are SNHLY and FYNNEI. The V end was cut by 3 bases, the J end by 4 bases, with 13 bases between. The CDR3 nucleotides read TGTGCCAGCAGTGACCAACGGGATGGGTACAATGAGCAGTTCTTC. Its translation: CASSDQRDGYNEQFF.

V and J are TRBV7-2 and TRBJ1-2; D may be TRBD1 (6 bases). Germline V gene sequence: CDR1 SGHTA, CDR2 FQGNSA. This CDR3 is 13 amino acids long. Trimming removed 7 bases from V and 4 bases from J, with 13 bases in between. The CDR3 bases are TGTGCCAGCATCATCAGGGGTTCCTATGGCTACACCTTC. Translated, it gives CASIIRGSYGYTF.